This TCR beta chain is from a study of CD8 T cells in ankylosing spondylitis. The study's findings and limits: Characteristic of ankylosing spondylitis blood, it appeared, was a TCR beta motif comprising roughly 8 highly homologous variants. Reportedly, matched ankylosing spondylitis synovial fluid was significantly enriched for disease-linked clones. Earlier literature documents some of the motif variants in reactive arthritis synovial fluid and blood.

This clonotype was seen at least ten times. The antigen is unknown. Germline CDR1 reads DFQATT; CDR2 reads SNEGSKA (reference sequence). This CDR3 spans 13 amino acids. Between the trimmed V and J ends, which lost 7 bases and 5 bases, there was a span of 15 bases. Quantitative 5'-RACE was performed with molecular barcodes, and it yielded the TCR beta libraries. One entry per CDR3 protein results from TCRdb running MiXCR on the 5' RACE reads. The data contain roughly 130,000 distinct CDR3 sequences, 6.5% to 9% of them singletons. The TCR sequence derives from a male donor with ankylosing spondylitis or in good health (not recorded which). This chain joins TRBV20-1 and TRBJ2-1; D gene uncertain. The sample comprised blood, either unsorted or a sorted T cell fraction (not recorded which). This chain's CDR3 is CSVLEDQNNEQFF. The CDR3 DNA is TGCAGTGTCCTCGAGGACCAAAACAATGAGCAGTTCTTC.